In this sample, the clone carrying this T cell receptor beta chain turned up once. The target antigen is unknown. cDNA libraries of TCR beta carried unique molecular identifiers. From the PCR reads, TCRdb called clonotypes with MiXCR, one entry per CDR3 protein. The top ten clones hold over 10% of a sample with about 500,000 distinct CDR3 sequences, around 40% of them seen once. With 0 bases removed from V and 7 bases from J, the gap between germline ends came to 14 bases. CDR3 length: 15 residues. Germline V gene sequence: CDR1 SGHDT, CDR2 YYEEEE. This sample is part of a study of post-analysis software for immune sequencing data. Study results and limitations: Patients had higher frequencies than controls of roughly 5 TRBV segments, including TRBV5-6, TRBV5-1 and TRBV20-1. When the samples were clustered directly with F measure, those that had been prepared in the same batch showed strong co-clustering.

This receptor was obtained from a girl aged 10-17 years with multiple sclerosis. Sequencing was carried out using blood. This sequence joins TRBV5-6 and TRBJ1-5; possible D gene TRBD1, 5 bases. The CDR3 bases are TGTGCCAGCAGCTTGGGGGACCGGGTTAAGCAGCCCCAGCATTTT. This encodes CASSLGDRVKQPQHF.